This TCR beta chain derives from a study of T cell changes during pregnancy in multiple sclerosis. Sequencing was performed with immunoSEQ multiplex PCR; in TCRdb, only in-frame clones are kept and a portion is missing. This sample has around 52,000 clones, with just over 90% found just once. Trimming stripped 4 bases from V and 9 bases from J, with 18 bases between. CDR3 length equals 14 residues. From germline, CDR1 is MNHNS and CDR2 SASEGT. The TCR was taken from a female donor with multiple sclerosis, enrolled in a pregnancy study. The material sequenced was CD4+ T cells from peripheral blood mononuclear cells, taken in the second trimester of pregnancy. The V call is TRBV6-1, the J call TRBJ1-1; D is perhaps TRBD1 (6 bases). CDR3 loop: CASSGLPGEGKAFF. The CDR3 region has the DNA TGTGCCAGCAGTGGGCTCCCAGGGGAGGGTAAAGCTTTCTTT.